The 22 T cell receptor beta chains given below trace back to one sample, sequenced in a study of vaccination effects on CD4 cells after COVID-19. No cognate antigen is known for these TCRs. When ten to eleven days of culture had elapsed, CD4+ T cells were isolated. Some clones are missing from TCRdb's copy, which holds only in-frame ones; the method was immunoSEQ multiplex PCR. In the table there are under 50,000 clones, about 78% of which are singletons. Material: CD4+ T cells from PBMCs cultured without peptide, obtained before COVID-19 vaccination. These receptors all come from a human donor who had a prior SARS-CoV-2 infection.

The genes are TRBV24-1 and TRBJ2-3, with D unresolved. Trimming shortened V by 4 bases and J by 3 bases, and 10 bases separated the two germline ends. The CDR3 is 14 residues long. The germline V gene has CDR1 KGHDR and CDR2 SFDVKD. In DNA form, the CDR3 reads TGTGCCACCAGTGAGGGGTGGACGACAGATACGCAGTATTTT. This translates into CATSEGWTTDTQYF.

In this sample, this clone turned up a few times. This chain links TRBV11-2 with TRBJ2-3; TRBD1 might be the D (5 bases). CDR1 SGHAT and CDR2 FQNNGV come from the germline V gene. Trimming took off 4 bases at V and 2 bases at J, with 10 bases between the two ends. This CDR3 comprises 14 residues. CDR3 loop: CASSSRQYTDTQYF. In DNA, the CDR3 is TGTGCCAGCAGCTCAAGACAGTACACAGATACGCAGTATTTT.

The chain is built from TRBV9 and TRBJ2-2; D gene uncertain. Germline CDR1 and CDR2: SGDLS and YYNGEE. Trimming cost V 4 bases and J 0 bases, with 16 bases left between them. The CDR3 extends over 17 amino acids. CDR3 sequence: CASSPFEARSNTGELFF. The CDR3 nucleotides read TGTGCCAGCAGCCCCTTCGAAGCGCGGTCGAACACCGGGGAGCTGTTTTTT.

The chain has TRBV7-3 and TRBJ1-1, with D unresolved. With 0 bases removed from V and 4 bases from J, the gap between germline ends came to 15 bases. This CDR3 contains 16 residues. CDR1 is SGHTA and CDR2 is FQGTGA in the germline V gene. The CDR3 loop is CASSLTSRGTSTEAFF. The CDR3 DNA sequence: TGTGCCAGCAGCTTAACGTCGCGGGGAACAAGCACTGAAGCTTTCTTT.

The genes are TRBV5-1 and TRBJ1-1, with 10 bases identical to TRBD1. The CDR3 totals 17 residues. The germline V gene has CDR1 SGHRS and CDR2 YFSETQ. J gave up 4 bases and V 2 bases, and 11 bases lay outside the gene matches. The CDR3 region is CASSFRDRGKGSTEAFF. In nucleotides, the CDR3 is TGCGCCAGCAGCTTCCGGGACAGGGGTAAGGGGAGCACTGAAGCTTTCTTT.

This clone appeared a few times. The chain carries TRBV24-1 and TRBJ1-4, with TRBD1 matching over 10 bases. The CDR3 is 15 amino acids. The V gene's germline CDR1 is KGHDR and CDR2 SFDVKD. J lost 6 bases, V lost 9 bases, and 9 bases had no gene match. The CDR3 sequence: CATYPDRGLYEKLFF. Written as DNA, the CDR3 is TGTGCCACCTATCCAGACAGGGGGCTGTATGAAAAACTGTTTTTT.

The CDR3 protein is CASSKVRLIMAGYCQPQHF. The CDR3 DNA follows: TGTGCCAGCAGCAAAGTACGGTTGATAATGGCAGGGTATTGTCAGCCCCAGCATTTT. This sequence joins TRBV21-1 and TRBJ1-5; TRBD1 is taken as the D call from the table, unchecked against the DNA. TRBV21-1 is described as a pseudogene. This CDR3 region has 19 residues.

CDR3 in DNA: TGTGCCAGCAGCGCTGGGGCCAAAAACATTCAGTACTTC. Its protein is CASSAGAKNIQYF. The chain joins TRBV7-3 to TRBJ2-4; D is unclear. CDR1 is SGHTA, CDR2 FQGTGA, per germline. CDR3 length equals 13 residues. V was cut by 5 bases and J by 1 base, with 6 bases left in between.

This clone was seen once. The chain couples TRBV9 to TRBJ1-1; 8 nucleotides line up with TRBD1. This CDR3 has 13 amino acids. The germline V gene encodes CDR1 SGDLS and CDR2 YYNGEE. The J segment lost 11 bases and the V segment lost 5 bases, leaving 11 bases of the junction unmatched. Here the CDR3 reads CASSRGQGPNAFF. CDR3 nucleotide sequence: TGTGCCAGCAGTAGAGGACAGGGACCGAACGCTTTCTTT.

The V gene is TRBV28, the J gene TRBJ1-1; possibly TRBD1 for D (6 bases). Trimming took off 2 bases at V and 7 bases at J, with 11 bases between the two ends. This CDR3 region has 13 residues. Germline V lookup: CDR1 MDHEN, CDR2 SYDVKM. CDR3 region: CASSLAGVGEAFF. In DNA form, the CDR3 reads TGTGCCAGCAGTTTAGCAGGGGTAGGTGAAGCTTTCTTT.

This clone has only one observation. The gene calls are TRBV7-2 and TRBJ1-1; weak D call: TRBD1 (5 bases). CDR3 length: 14 residues. Germline CDR1 and CDR2: SGHTA and FQGNSA. V lost 4 bases and J lost 5, with 14 bases in between. CDR3 coding DNA: TGTGCCAGCAGCTCTCGCGGGGGTGGGACTGAAGCTTTCTTT. Translation: CASSSRGGGTEAFF.

This clone appeared a single time. The V gene is TRBV5-6, the J gene TRBJ1-1; 7 bases map to TRBD1. With 4 bases clipped from V and 1 base from J, the junction kept 1 base outside the gene matches. Per the germline V gene, CDR1 is SGHDT and CDR2 is YYEEEE. This CDR3 region has 13 residues. This CDR3 reads CASSRTGNTEAFF. The DNA for the CDR3 is TGTGCCAGCAGCCGGACAGGGAACACTGAAGCTTTCTTT.

The chain links TRBV6-5 to TRBJ1-2, with TRBD1 identical over 7 bases. The CDR3 is 14 residues long. V lost 5 bases, J lost 2 bases, and 5 bases stayed unmatched. In germline, CDR1 is MNHEY, CDR2 SVGAGI. The CDR3 bases are TGTGCCAGCAGTCAGACAGGGCCCAACTATGGCTACACCTTC. It yields the protein CASSQTGPNYGYTF.

The rearrangement uses TRBV30 and TRBJ2-1; TRBD2 matches 12 bases. V was clipped by 4 bases and J by 0 bases; unmatched bases: 4. Germline-derived CDR1 and CDR2 are GTSNPN and SVGIG (reference sequence). CDR3 length: 16 residues. The CDR3 DNA reads as TGTGCCTGGACAGGGACTAGCGGGTTCTCCTACAATGAGCAGTTCTTC. Translated: CAWTGTSGFSYNEQFF.

V and J are TRBV20-1 and TRBJ1-2; no clear D gene. The CDR3 extends over 11 amino acids. CDR1 and CDR2 (germline): DFQATT, SNEGSKA (reference sequence). The ends were cut back, 5 bases at V and 3 bases at J, with 7 bases in the middle. CDR3 loop: CSASADYGYTF. As DNA, the CDR3 is TGCAGTGCTTCAGCGGACTATGGCTACACCTTC.

This clone has a single count. V is TRBV6-6 and J is TRBJ1-2, with D uncertain. Germline V gene data show CDR1 as MNHNY and CDR2 as SVGAGI (reference sequence). V lost 2 bases and J lost 4, with 8 bases in between. The CDR3 spans 13 residues. The CDR3 loop reads CASSYDDGYGYTF. Written as DNA, the CDR3 is TGTGCCAGCAGTTACGATGACGGCTATGGCTACACCTTC.

The V call is TRBV20-1, the J call TRBJ2-5; 13 bases line up with TRBD2. In germline, CDR1 is DFQATT, CDR2 SNEGSKA (reference sequence). The CDR3 length is 16 residues. The V gene end was trimmed by 3 bases and the J gene end by 2 bases; junction bases not matched to a gene: 6. Here the CDR3 reads CSASMTSGGPQETQYF. The CDR3 nucleotides read TGCAGTGCTAGTATGACTAGCGGGGGGCCTCAAGAGACCCAGTACTTC.

The rearrangement joins TRBV7-2 to TRBJ2-1; tentatively, D is TRBD2 (6 bases). This CDR3 comprises 16 residues. The germline V gene has CDR1 SGHTA and CDR2 FQGNSA. Trimming cost V 5 bases and J 3 bases, with 17 bases left between them. The CDR3 bases are TGTGCCAGCAGCCCGACTTTGGGACTTTTCTACAATGAGCAGTTCTTC. Residues: CASSPTLGLFYNEQFF.

V and J are TRBV24-1 and TRBJ2-3, with no clear D. The ends were cut back, 6 bases at V and 1 base at J, with 10 bases in the middle. There are 14 residues in the CDR3. Germline V gives CDR1 KGHDR, CDR2 SFDVKD. For the CDR3, the DNA is TGTGCCACCAGTCCAGAGTACGGCACAGATACGCAGTATTTT. Amino acids: CATSPEYGTDTQYF.

The rearrangement joins TRBV6-5 to TRBJ1-4; no definite D call. Trimming took off 6 bases at V and 6 bases at J, with 5 bases between the two ends. Germline CDR1 and CDR2: MNHEY and SVGAGI. This CDR3 region has 11 residues. CDR3: CASSPDEKLFF. Written as DNA, the CDR3 is TGTGCCAGCAGCCCGGATGAAAAACTGTTTTTT.

The V and J genes are TRBV11-3 and TRBJ2-3; D could derive from TRBD1 or TRBD2 (5 bases each). Germline V gene lookup returns CDR1 SGHNT and CDR2 YENEEA. The CDR3 runs to 16 residues. V was shortened by 1 base and J by 2 bases, with 13 bases between the two germline ends. CDR3 sequence reads: CASSLGGAEHTDTQYF. CDR3 in DNA: TGTGCCAGCAGCTTAGGAGGGGCGGAGCACACAGATACGCAGTATTTT.

The chain recombines TRBV9 with TRBJ1-2; a possible D gene is TRBD1 (6 bases). Between the trimmed V and J ends, which lost 3 bases and 7 bases, there was a span of 28 bases. Germline-derived CDR1 and CDR2 are SGDLS and YYNGEE. This CDR3 contains 18 residues. The DNA of the CDR3 is TGTGCCAGCAGCGATGTTCTCCCAGGGGACACCCTCCCCTTTGGCTACACCTTC. Protein product: CASSDVLPGDTLPFGYTF. Together with reference TRBV9 and TRBJ1-2, the CDR3 gives the full variable domain: DSGVTQTPKHLITATGQRVTLRCSPRSGDLSVYWYQQSLDQGLQFLIQYYNGEERAKGNILERFSAQQFPDLHSELNLSSLELGDSALYFCASSDVLPGDTLPFGYTFGSGTRLTVV.